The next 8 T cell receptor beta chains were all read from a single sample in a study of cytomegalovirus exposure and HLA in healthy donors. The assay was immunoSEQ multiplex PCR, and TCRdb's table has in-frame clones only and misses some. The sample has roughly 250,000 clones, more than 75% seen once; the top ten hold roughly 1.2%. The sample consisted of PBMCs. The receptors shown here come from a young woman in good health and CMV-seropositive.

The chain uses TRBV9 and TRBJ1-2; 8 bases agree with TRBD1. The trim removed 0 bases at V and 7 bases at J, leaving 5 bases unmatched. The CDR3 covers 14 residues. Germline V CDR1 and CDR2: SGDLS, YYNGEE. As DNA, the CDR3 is TGTGCCAGCAGCGTAGTATCAGGGGGCCGTGGCTACACCTTC. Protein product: CASSVVSGGRGYTF.

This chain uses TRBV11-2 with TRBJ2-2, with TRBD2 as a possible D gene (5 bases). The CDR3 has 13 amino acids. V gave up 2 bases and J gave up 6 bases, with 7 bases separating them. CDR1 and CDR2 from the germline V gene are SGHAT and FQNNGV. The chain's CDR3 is CASSLLAAGELFF. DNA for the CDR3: TGTGCCAGCAGCTTACTAGCCGCCGGGGAGCTGTTTTTT.

The CDR3 is CASAKEGPSYNEQFF. The DNA of the CDR3 is TGTGCCAGCGCAAAGGAGGGCCCTTCCTACAATGAGCAGTTCTTC. The chain has TRBV27 and TRBJ2-1, with D possibly TRBD2 on 6 matching bases. Germline values: CDR1 MNHEY, CDR2 SMNVEV (reference sequence). Trimming took 8 bases from V and 1 from J, leaving 15 bases between them. CDR3 length equals 15 residues.

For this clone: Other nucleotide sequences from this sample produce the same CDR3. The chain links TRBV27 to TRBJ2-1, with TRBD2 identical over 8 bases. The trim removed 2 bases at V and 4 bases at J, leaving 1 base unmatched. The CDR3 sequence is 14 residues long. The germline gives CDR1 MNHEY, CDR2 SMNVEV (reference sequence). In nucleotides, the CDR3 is TGTGCCAGCAGTTTACTAGCGGGTTACAATGAGCAGTTCTTC. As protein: CASSLLAGYNEQFF.

In DNA form, the CDR3 reads TGTGCCTGGAGTGGCCTACAGGGATTAGGTGGCTACACCTTC. Amino acids: CAWSGLQGLGGYTF. The rearrangement links TRBV30 to TRBJ1-2; D is perhaps TRBD1 (6 bases). V was trimmed by 1 base and J by 7 bases, leaving 16 bases between them. In germline, CDR1 is GTSNPN, CDR2 SVGIG (reference sequence). The CDR3 runs 14 residues.

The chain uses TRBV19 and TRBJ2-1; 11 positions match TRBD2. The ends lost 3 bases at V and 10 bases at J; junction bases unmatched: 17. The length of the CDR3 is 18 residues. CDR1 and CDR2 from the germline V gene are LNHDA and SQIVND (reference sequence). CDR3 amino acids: CASSIGLAGGGISVEQFF. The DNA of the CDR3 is TGTGCCAGTAGTATCGGGCTAGCGGGAGGTGGGATCTCTGTAGAGCAGTTCTTC. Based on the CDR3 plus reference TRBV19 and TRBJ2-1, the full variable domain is DGGITQSPKYLFRKEGQNVTLSCEQNLNHDAMYWYRQDPGQGLRLIYYSQIVNDFQKGDIAEGYSVSREKKESFPLTVTSAQKNPTAFYLCASSIGLAGGGISVEQFFGPGTRLTVL.

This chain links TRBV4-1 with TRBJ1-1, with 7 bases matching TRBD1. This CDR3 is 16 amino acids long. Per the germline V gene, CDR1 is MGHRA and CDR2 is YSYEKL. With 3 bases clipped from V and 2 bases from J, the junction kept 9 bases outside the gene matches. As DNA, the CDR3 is TGCGCCAGCAGCCAGGCGCGGGGACAGAGTAACACTGAAGCTTTCTTT. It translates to CASSQARGQSNTEAFF.

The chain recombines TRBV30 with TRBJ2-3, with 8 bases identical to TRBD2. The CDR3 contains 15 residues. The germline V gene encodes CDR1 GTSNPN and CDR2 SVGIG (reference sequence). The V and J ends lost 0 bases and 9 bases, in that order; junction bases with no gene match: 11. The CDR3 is CAWSVRAGGAYTQYF. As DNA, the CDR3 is TGTGCCTGGAGTGTACGTGCGGGAGGCGCGTACACGCAGTATTTT.